These 5 T cell receptor beta chains were sequenced from one sample in a study of Ad26.COV2.S vaccination and SARS-CoV-2 variants. Assay used: immunoSEQ multiplex PCR; TCRdb lists only in-frame clones, some missing. The sample holds just over 350,000 clones, roughly 85% seen once. Treatment here: around 19 received Ad26.COV2.S at low or high dose, single or two shots; about 5 received placebo; per-sample allocation not given. Sampling occurred on day 63 after the first vaccine or placebo injection. The source material was peripheral blood, sampled in a trial of Ad26.COV2.S vaccine versus placebo. The receptors come from a person aged 18 to 59 who received the Ad26.COV2.S COVID-19 vaccine or a placebo.

The chain has TRBV27 and TRBJ1-1; D might be TRBD1 (5 bases). V was pared by 2 bases and J by 3 bases, with 16 bases between. There are 16 residues in the CDR3. The V gene's germline CDR1 is MNHEY and CDR2 SMNVEV (reference sequence). The CDR3 reads CASSLRPPGMDTEAFF. The CDR3 region has the DNA TGTGCCAGCAGTTTAAGACCCCCAGGGATGGACACTGAAGCTTTCTTT.

CDR3 residues: CASSLLAFKGPDTQYF. The CDR3 DNA sequence: TGTGCCAGCAGCTTGCTAGCGTTTAAAGGTCCAGATACGCAGTATTTT. The chain has TRBV5-8 and TRBJ2-3; perhaps TRBD2 as D (6 bases). The CDR3 covers 16 residues. Trimming took 1 base from V and 4 from J, leaving 16 bases between them. From germline, CDR1 is SGHTS and CDR2 YDEGEE.

This clone occurred a few times. The chain employs TRBV18 and TRBJ1-1; 11 bases fit TRBD1. The length of the CDR3 is 16 residues. The V gene's germline CDR1 is KGHSH and CDR2 LQKENI. With V trimmed by 4 bases and J by 5 bases, 9 bases remained unmatched. The CDR3 loop is CASSRGQGVIGTEAFF. The CDR3 DNA follows: TGTGCCAGCTCACGGGGACAGGGGGTGATAGGAACTGAAGCTTTCTTT. The full variable domain, rest sourced from reference TRBV18 and TRBJ1-1, is NAGVMQNPRHLVRRRGQEARLRCSPMKGHSHVYWYRQLPEEGLKFMVYLQKENIIDESGMPKERFSAEFPKEGPSILRIQQVVRGDSAAYFCASSRGQGVIGTEAFFGQGTRLTVV.

The V and J genes are TRBV7-6 and TRBJ2-2, with D possibly TRBD1 on 5 matching bases. Germline CDR1 is SGHVS and CDR2 is FNYEAQ. This CDR3 has 14 amino acids. V shed 0 bases and J shed 7 bases, with 9 bases lying between them. The CDR3 bases are TGTGCCAGCAGCTTAGCAGGGGCGAACGGGGAGCTGTTTTTT. Its protein product is CASSLAGANGELFF.

The chain carries TRBV5-6 and TRBJ1-6, with 10 bases identical to TRBD1. This CDR3 comprises 15 residues. The germline V gene has CDR1 SGHDT and CDR2 YYEEEE. Trimming took 4 bases from V and 9 from J; bases not matched to a gene: 7. The CDR3 sequence is CASSPRDRGGSPLHF. CDR3 nucleotides: TGTGCCAGCAGCCCTCGGGACAGGGGTGGTTCACCCCTCCACTTT.